These 26 T cell receptor beta chains were sequenced from one sample in a study of breast tumors, draining lymph nodes, adjacent tissues. Breast cancer patients provided tissue from their axillary draining lymph nodes. TCRdb reprocessed the multiplex PCR reads via MiXCR and lists one record per CDR3 protein. The repertoire holds 130,000 or so distinct CDR3 sequences, with around 20% as singletons. The specimen was axillary lymph node tissue. Source of these receptors: a female donor with breast cancer. Some clones in this sample may be carry-over from other donors' samples.

This clonotype was seen ten or more times. This rearrangement joins TRBV19 to TRBJ1-2; the match to TRBD1 covers 7 bases. The ends lost 0 bases at V and 4 bases at J; junction bases unmatched: 8. The CDR3 length is 16 residues. CDR1 and CDR2 (germline): LNHDA, SQIVND (reference sequence). The CDR3 region is CASSIDLDRTLYGYTF. DNA of the CDR3: TGTGCCAGTAGTATAGATTTGGACAGGACCCTCTATGGCTACACCTTC.

This clonotype has ten or more counts. CDR3 residues: CASSLSAPLAGWSYEQYF. CDR3 nucleotide sequence: TGTGCCAGCAGTTTATCGGCCCCCCTAGCGGGATGGTCCTACGAGCAGTACTTC. The chain is built from TRBV27 and TRBJ2-7; 9 nucleotides align to TRBD2. Losses at the gene ends were 0 bases for V and 1 base for J; bases not matched to a gene: 10. Germline V gene data show CDR1 as MNHEY and CDR2 as SMNVEV (reference sequence). CDR3 length equals 18 residues.

There are many counts of this clonotype. V and J are TRBV6-7 and TRBJ1-6; 7 nucleotides line up with TRBD1. TRBV6-7 is identified as an open reading frame with a role that is uncertain. The CDR3 sequence is 15 residues long. V shed 7 bases, J shed 5 bases, and the junction held 8 bases outside the gene matches. For the CDR3, the DNA is TGTGCCAGCACCTTGACCGGGACAGATAATTCACCCCTCCACTTT. Amino acids: CASTLTGTDNSPLHF.

A note on this clonotype: Being one base from a much bigger clone, this may be a read error. The chain uses TRBV6-2 or TRBV6-3 and TRBJ2-7; D gene uncertain. Trimming cost V 8 bases and J 0 bases, with 20 bases left between them. The CDR3 sequence is 16 residues long. Germline lookup yields CDR1 MNHEY and CDR2 SVGEGT. DNA of the CDR3: TGTGCCAGCGGCAAAACGACCTCGACGAGCTCCTACGAGCAGTACTTC. Protein sequence: CASGKTTSTSSYEQYF.

This clonotype showed up just a few times. The chain joins TRBV28 to TRBJ2-7, with D tentatively TRBD2 (5 bases). Trimming shortened V by 6 bases and J by 0 bases, and 15 bases separated the two germline ends. The germline CDR1 and CDR2 sequences are MDHEN and SYDVKM. This CDR3 comprises 15 residues. Written as DNA, the CDR3 is TGTGCCAGCAGATATGGCCTAGCTCGCTCCTACGAGCAGTACTTC. Translating it yields CASRYGLARSYEQYF.

This clonotype was seen repeatedly, ten times or more. J is TRBJ2-1 and V is TRBV20-1, with D uncertain. Trimming cost V 3 bases and J 4 bases, with 13 bases left between them. The CDR3 spans 14 residues. The germline CDR1 and CDR2 sequences are DFQATT and SNEGSKA (reference sequence). CDR3 region: CSARGISLYNEQFF. CDR3 DNA sequence: TGCAGTGCTAGGGGGATTTCTCTGTACAATGAGCAGTTCTTC.

This clonotype has at least ten counts. V usage is TRBV20-1 and J usage is TRBJ1-4; no clear D gene. This CDR3 spans 15 amino acids. V shed 0 bases and J shed 0 bases, with 8 bases lying between them. From germline, CDR1 is DFQATT and CDR2 SNEGSKA (reference sequence). The CDR3 DNA reads as TGCAGTGCTAGAGATCCGCTAACAACTAATGAAAAACTGTTTTTT. It yields the protein CSARDPLTTNEKLFF.

Ten or more counts support this clonotype. The rearrangement links TRBV5-1 to TRBJ1-2; D is possibly TRBD1 (5 bases). The CDR3 has 14 amino acids. The germline V gene encodes CDR1 SGHRS and CDR2 YFSETQ. Trimming stripped 4 bases from V and 0 bases from J, with 10 bases between. CDR3 nucleotides: TGCGCCAGCAGCGACGGGACGGCTAACTATGGCTACACCTTC. It specifies CASSDGTANYGYTF.

A remark on this clonotype: One junction end does not reproduce the germline sequence, and a read error may be involved. This rearrangement joins TRBV27 to TRBJ2-5, with 9 bases lining up with TRBD2. The CDR3 consists of 13 residues. Germline-derived CDR1 and CDR2 are MNHEY and SMNVEV (reference sequence). CDR3 in DNA: TGTGCCAGCCGGACTAGCGTTAGGGAGACCCAGCACTTC. Encoded protein: CASRTSVRETQHF.

This clonotype was seen ten or more times. The chain links TRBV18 to TRBJ2-7, with 8 bases matching TRBD2. CDR3 length equals 14 residues. The V gene's germline CDR1 is KGHSH and CDR2 LQKENI. V shed 0 bases and J 7 bases; nucleotides not matched to a gene: 5. The CDR3 region has the DNA TGTGCCAGCTCACCACCGCGGGGGGCTGGTGAGCAGTACTTC. It codes for CASSPPRGAGEQYF.

Worth noting for this clonotype: This may stem from a read error, because a much larger clone lies one nucleotide away. The chain carries TRBV20-1 and TRBJ2-1, with a tentative D call TRBD1 (6 bases). The CDR3 is 15 amino acids. The germline V gene has CDR1 DFQATT and CDR2 SNEGSKA (reference sequence). V lost 6 bases and J lost 0, with 15 bases in between. This CDR3 reads CSAPRGNSSYNEQFF. CDR3 nucleotides: TGCAGTGCCCCTAGGGGGAACAGCTCCTACAATGAGCAGTTCTTC.

Note on this clonotype: This could be a read error, since a much larger clone is one nucleotide away. V usage is TRBV20-1 and J usage is TRBJ2-3; TRBD2 matches 8 bases. The V gene's germline CDR1 is DFQATT and CDR2 SNEGSKA (reference sequence). The CDR3 is 14 amino acids. Trimming took 6 bases from V and 4 from J; bases not matched to a gene: 9. CDR3 sequence reads: CSACLAGSADTQYF. For the CDR3, the DNA is TGCAGTGCGTGTCTAGCGGGTAGCGCAGATACGCAGTATTTT.

This clonotype was counted a few times. The V and J genes are TRBV7-9 and TRBJ1-3, with TRBD1 as a possible D gene (6 bases). V was clipped by 7 bases and J by 1 base, with 17 bases between them. The germline V gene has CDR1 SEHNR and CDR2 FQNEAQ (reference sequence). This CDR3 has 16 residues. Written as DNA, the CDR3 is TGTGCCAGCACCCCCCCGGGGGCTCTTTCTGGAAACACCATATATTTT. As protein: CASTPPGALSGNTIYF.

This clonotype was picked up many times. This chain connects TRBV9 to TRBJ1-3, with D possibly TRBD1 on 5 matching bases. CDR3 length: 15 amino acids. Looked up from germline, CDR1 is SGDLS and CDR2 is YYNGEE. With 4 bases removed from V and 0 bases from J, the gap between germline ends came to 11 bases. DNA of the CDR3: TGTGCCAGCAGCCCGCGGGACCGCTCTGGAAACACCATATATTTT. Residues: CASSPRDRSGNTIYF.

This clonotype is a singleton in its sample. With a much larger clone just one base away, this may be a read error. This chain joins TRBV30 and TRBJ1-4; perhaps TRBD1 as D (5 bases). The V gene lost 0 bases and the J gene lost 8 bases, with 10 bases spanning the gap. This CDR3 is built from 13 residues. CDR1 and CDR2 (germline): GTSNPN, SVGIG (reference sequence). The CDR3 DNA is TGTGCCTGGAGTGTACAGGATGGGGAAAAACTGTTTTTT. Its translation is CAWSVQDGEKLFF.

Ten or more counts support this clonotype. The V and J genes are TRBV29-1 and TRBJ2-3, with 10 bases matching TRBD1. CDR3 length equals 14 residues. J lost 2 bases, V lost 4 bases, and 3 bases had no gene match. The germline CDR1 and CDR2 sequences are SQVTM and ANQGSEA. The CDR3 bases are TGCAGCGTTGTAGGGACAGGGGCCACAGATACGCAGTATTTT. Protein product: CSVVGTGATDTQYF.

The chain uses TRBV7-3 and TRBJ2-7, with 10 bases identical to TRBD2. CDR1 SGHTA and CDR2 FQGTGA come from the germline V gene. The length of the CDR3 is 16 residues. Trimming removed 5 bases from V and 4 bases from J; junction bases left unmatched: 11. The CDR3 region is CASSQNQRGGGYEQYF. CDR3 sequence (DNA): TGTGCCAGCAGCCAAAACCAGCGGGGGGGGGGTTACGAGCAGTACTTC.

This clonotype was detected many times. This CDR3 reads CASSSLTSGEETQYF. Written as DNA, the CDR3 is TGTGCCAGCAGTTCCCTGACTAGCGGAGAAGAGACCCAGTACTTC. The rearrangement uses TRBV6-5 and TRBJ2-5, with 9 bases that match TRBD2. There are 15 residues in the CDR3. Germline CDR1 reads MNHEY; CDR2 reads SVGAGI. Trimming at V came to 4 bases and at J to 3 bases, leaving 6 bases not matched to a gene.

This clonotype has a count of ten or more. The chain carries TRBV5-1 and TRBJ2-7; 16 bases align to TRBD2. V lost 4 bases to trimming and J lost 3 bases; unmatched junction nucleotides: 1. Germline-derived CDR1 and CDR2 are SGHRS and YFSETQ. This CDR3 contains 15 residues. CDR3 residues: CASSGTSGRDYEQYF. The DNA for the CDR3 is TGCGCCAGCAGCGGGACTAGCGGGAGGGACTACGAGCAGTACTTC.

The rearrangement uses TRBV5-6 and TRBJ2-7, with 9 bases lining up with TRBD2. The V and J ends lost 4 bases and 0 bases, in that order; junction bases with no gene match: 8. The CDR3 covers 16 residues. Germline CDR1 is SGHDT and CDR2 is YYEEEE. The chain's CDR3 is CASSPGLASPSYEQYF. For the CDR3, the DNA is TGTGCCAGCAGCCCCGGACTAGCGAGTCCCTCCTACGAGCAGTACTTC.

Only a few counts were recorded for this clonotype. The gene calls are TRBV30 and TRBJ2-2; TRBD1 aligns across 10 bases. Germline assignment: CDR1 GTSNPN and CDR2 SVGIG (reference sequence). There are 15 residues in the CDR3. Trimming removed 2 bases from V and 6 bases from J; junction bases left unmatched: 6. CDR3 amino acids: CAWSPRTGGSGELFF. The CDR3 DNA is TGTGCCTGGAGTCCAAGGACAGGGGGTTCCGGGGAGCTGTTTTTT.

This clonotype has a count of ten or more. The chain has TRBV4-2 and TRBJ2-5; TRBD2 agrees at 7 bases. CDR1 and CDR2 from the germline V gene are LGHNA and YNFKEQ. CDR3 size: 15 residues. Trimming removed 1 base from V and 2 bases from J; junction bases left unmatched: 4. CDR3 bases: TGTGCCAGCAGCCAAGTCTCTAGCGGACAAGAGACCCAGTACTTC. Amino acid sequence: CASSQVSSGQETQYF.

The V gene is TRBV18, the J gene TRBJ1-3; 8 positions match TRBD1. The V and J ends lost 3 bases and 4 bases, in that order; junction bases with no gene match: 8. This CDR3 comprises 16 residues. Germline CDR1 reads KGHSH; CDR2 reads LQKENI. The CDR3 DNA sequence: TGTGCCAGCTCACCTTTACGGACAGGGATCGGAAACACCATATATTTT. Amino acid sequence: CASSPLRTGIGNTIYF.

This clonotype has at least ten counts. This chain links TRBV5-1 with TRBJ2-3; D call uncertain. Trimming took off 4 bases at V and 13 bases at J, with 16 bases between the two ends. The CDR3 loop spans 12 amino acids. The germline gives CDR1 SGHRS, CDR2 YFSETQ. The CDR3 loop reads CASSLPGPEEYF. CDR3 DNA: TGCGCCAGCAGCCTACCGGGTCCCGAGGAGTATTTT.

Of note for this clonotype: The junction departs from germline at one end; a sequencing error may be responsible. J is TRBJ2-1 and V is TRBV27, with 7 bases matching TRBD1. This CDR3 is built from 18 residues. Per the germline V gene, CDR1 is MNHEY and CDR2 is SMNVEV (reference sequence). The CDR3 sequence is CASSLSSGQVSSYNEQLF. DNA for the CDR3: TGTGCCAGCAGTTTATCGTCCGGACAGGTCAGCTCCTACAATGAGCAGCTCTTC.

In the case of this clonotype: This may be a read error, as it is one base from a much larger clone. This chain's CDR3 is CASGPPGEEDEQFF. CDR3 coding DNA: TGTGCCAGCGGTCCCCCGGGTGAGGAGGATGAGCAGTTCTTC. The chain has TRBV28 and TRBJ2-1, with a possible D match to TRBD2 (5 bases). Germline V lookup: CDR1 MDHEN, CDR2 SYDVKM. The CDR3 loop spans 14 amino acids. Trimming cost V 8 bases and J 8 bases, with 19 bases left between them. The whole variable domain, filled in from reference TRBV28 and TRBJ2-1, reads DVKVTQSSRYLVKRTGEKVFLECVQDMDHENMFWYRQDPGLGLRLIYFSYDVKMKEKGDIPEGYSVSREKKERFSLILESASTNQTSMYLCASGPPGEEDEQFFGPGTRLTVL.